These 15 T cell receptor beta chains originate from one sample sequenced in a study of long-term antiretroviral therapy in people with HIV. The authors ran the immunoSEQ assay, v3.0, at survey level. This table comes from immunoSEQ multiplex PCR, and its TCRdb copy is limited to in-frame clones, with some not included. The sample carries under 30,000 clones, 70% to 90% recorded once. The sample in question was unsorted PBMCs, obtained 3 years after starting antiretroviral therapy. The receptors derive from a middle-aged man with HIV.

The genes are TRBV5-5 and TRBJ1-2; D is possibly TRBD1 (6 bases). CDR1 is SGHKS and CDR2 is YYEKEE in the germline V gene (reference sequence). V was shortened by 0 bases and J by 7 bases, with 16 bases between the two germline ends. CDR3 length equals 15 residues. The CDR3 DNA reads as TGTGCCAGCAGCTTGGATGGGCAGGGGCGTTTTGGCTACACCTTC. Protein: CASSLDGQGRFGYTF.

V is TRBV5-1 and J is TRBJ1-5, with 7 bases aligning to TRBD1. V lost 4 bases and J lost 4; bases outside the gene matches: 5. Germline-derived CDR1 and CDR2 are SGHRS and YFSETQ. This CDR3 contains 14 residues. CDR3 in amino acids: CASSEGAGNQPQHF. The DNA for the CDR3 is TGCGCCAGCAGCGAGGGGGCGGGAAATCAGCCCCAGCATTTT.

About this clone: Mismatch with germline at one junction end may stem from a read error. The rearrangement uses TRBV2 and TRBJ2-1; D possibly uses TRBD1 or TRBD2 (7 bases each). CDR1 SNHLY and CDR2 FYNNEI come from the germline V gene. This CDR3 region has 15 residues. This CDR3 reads CASSEARGGIHEQFF. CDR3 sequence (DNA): TGTGCCAGCAGCGAAGCCAGGGGGGGTATCCATGAGCAGTTCTTC.

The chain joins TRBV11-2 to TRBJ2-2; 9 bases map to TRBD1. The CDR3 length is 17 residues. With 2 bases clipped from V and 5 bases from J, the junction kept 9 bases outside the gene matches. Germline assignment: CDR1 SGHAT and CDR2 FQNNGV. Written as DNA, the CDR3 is TGTGCCAGCAGCTTATTGGGGACAGGGTACGGAACCGGGGAGCTGTTTTTT. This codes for CASSLLGTGYGTGELFF.

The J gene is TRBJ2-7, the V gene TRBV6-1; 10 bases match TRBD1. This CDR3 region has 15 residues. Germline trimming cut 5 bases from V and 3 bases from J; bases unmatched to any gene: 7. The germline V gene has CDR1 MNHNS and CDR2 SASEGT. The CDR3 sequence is CASSRDRGELYEQYF. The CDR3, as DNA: TGTGCCAGCAGTAGGGACAGGGGCGAGCTCTACGAGCAGTACTTC.

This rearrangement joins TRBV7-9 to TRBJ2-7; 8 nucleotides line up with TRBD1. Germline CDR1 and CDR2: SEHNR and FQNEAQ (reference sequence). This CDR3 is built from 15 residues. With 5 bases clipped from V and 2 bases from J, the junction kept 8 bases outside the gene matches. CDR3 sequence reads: CASSRDPGQAYEQYF. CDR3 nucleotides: TGTGCCAGCAGCCGAGATCCGGGACAGGCCTACGAGCAGTACTTC.

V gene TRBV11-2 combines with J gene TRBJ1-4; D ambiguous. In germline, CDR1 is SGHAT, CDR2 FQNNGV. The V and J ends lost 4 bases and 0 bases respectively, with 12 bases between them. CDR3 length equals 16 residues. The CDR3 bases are TGTGCCAGCAGCTCACCATATATGACAACTAATGAAAAACTGTTTTTT. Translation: CASSSPYMTTNEKLFF.

The CDR3 is CASSLLIQGDEKLFF. CDR3 bases: TGCGCCAGCAGTCTATTGATCCAGGGAGATGAAAAACTGTTTTTT. The chain employs TRBV23-1 and TRBJ1-4; possibly TRBD1 for D (5 bases). TRBV23-1 is filed as an ORF, its function uncertain. V was clipped by 4 bases and J by 6 bases, with 15 bases between them. CDR3 length: 15 amino acids.

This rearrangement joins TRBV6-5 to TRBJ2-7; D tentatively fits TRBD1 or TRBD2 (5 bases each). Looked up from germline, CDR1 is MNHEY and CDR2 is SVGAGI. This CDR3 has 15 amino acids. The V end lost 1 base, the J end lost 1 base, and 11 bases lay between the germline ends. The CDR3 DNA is TGTGCCAGCAGTTACTATGGGGGTTTGTCCTACGAGCAGTACTTC. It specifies CASSYYGGLSYEQYF.

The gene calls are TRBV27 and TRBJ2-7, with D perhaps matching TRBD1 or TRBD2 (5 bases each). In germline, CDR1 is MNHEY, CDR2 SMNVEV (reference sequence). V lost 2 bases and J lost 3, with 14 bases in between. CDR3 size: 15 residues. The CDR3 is CASSLGSFGGYEQYF. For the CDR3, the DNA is TGTGCCAGCAGTTTAGGTTCCTTTGGGGGCTACGAGCAGTACTTC.

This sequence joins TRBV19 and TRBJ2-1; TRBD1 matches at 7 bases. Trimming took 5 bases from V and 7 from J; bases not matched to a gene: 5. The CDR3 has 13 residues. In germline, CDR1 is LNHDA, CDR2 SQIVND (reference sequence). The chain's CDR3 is CASSLDRRNEQFF. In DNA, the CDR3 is TGTGCCAGTAGTCTGGACAGGCGGAATGAGCAGTTCTTC.

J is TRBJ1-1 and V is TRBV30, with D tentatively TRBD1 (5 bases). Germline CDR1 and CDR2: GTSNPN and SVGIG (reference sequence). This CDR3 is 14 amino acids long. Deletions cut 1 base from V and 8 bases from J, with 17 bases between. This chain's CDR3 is CAWSATYPRGEAFF. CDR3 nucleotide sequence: TGTGCCTGGAGTGCGACATACCCGCGGGGCGAAGCTTTCTTT.

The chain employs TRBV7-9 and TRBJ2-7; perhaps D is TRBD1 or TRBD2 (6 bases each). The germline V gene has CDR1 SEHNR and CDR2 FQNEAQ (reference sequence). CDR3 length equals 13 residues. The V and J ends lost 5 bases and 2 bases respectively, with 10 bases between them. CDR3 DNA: TGTGCCAGCAGCCAAGGGGGGACCTACGAGCAGTACTTC. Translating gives CASSQGGTYEQYF.

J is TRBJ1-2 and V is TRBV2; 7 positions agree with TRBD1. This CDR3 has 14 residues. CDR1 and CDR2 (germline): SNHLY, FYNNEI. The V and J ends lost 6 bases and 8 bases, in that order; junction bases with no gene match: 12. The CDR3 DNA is TGTGCCAGCAGCTTCGGACAGGATCTAGGAGGCTACACCTTC. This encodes CASSFGQDLGGYTF.

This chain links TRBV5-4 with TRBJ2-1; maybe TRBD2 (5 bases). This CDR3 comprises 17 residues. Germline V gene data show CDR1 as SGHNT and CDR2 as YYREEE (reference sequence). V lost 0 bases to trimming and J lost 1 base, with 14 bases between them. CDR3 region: CASSLGAGAGSYNEQFF. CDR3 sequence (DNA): TGTGCCAGCAGCTTGGGCGCGGGTGCGGGTTCCTACAATGAGCAGTTCTTC.